This TCR beta chain originates from a study of blood T cell repertoires in COVID-19. The overall study: PBMCs, B-cell-depleted T cells, or T cells provided the cDNA or gDNA that made up the material.

Residents of over 20 US areas, aged about 18 to 89 years, made up the participants. Cohort allocation depended upon clinical history that participants reported. The V and J ends lost 7 bases and 5 bases, in that order; junction bases with no gene match: 14. Germline V CDR1 and CDR2: LNHDA, SQIVND (reference sequence). CDR3 length: 16 amino acids. Original data processing: Using reference gene primer amplification, nucleated cell counts were estimated. This table comes from immunoSEQ multiplex PCR, and its TCRdb copy is limited to in-frame clones, with some not included. V, J and clone size were drawn from that table, and D and trimming were deduced from the DNA. The table lists roughly 130,000 clones, about four fifths of them singletons.

The sequence derives from a man aged 50-60 years who had recovered from COVID-19. Sequencing was performed on PBMCs or T cells enriched from blood (not recorded which). J is TRBJ2-5 and V is TRBV19; 9 nucleotides line up with TRBD1. CDR3 nucleotide sequence: TGTGCCAGTACCCCGGGCCCGGACAGGGGTGGGGAGACCCAGTACTTC. Its translation is CASTPGPDRGGETQYF.